Presented here are 23 T cell receptor beta chains from one specimen sequenced in a study of tumor-infiltrating lymphocytes in primary liver carcinoma. Germline DNA was also extracted, with blood RNA taken from unsorted whole blood. A constant-region primer served to make TCR beta cDNA from approximately 490 ng total RNA. Generation of the TCR beta libraries relied on three nested multiplex PCR rounds using slightly modified ARM-PCR. Running roughly 10 cycles apiece, the first two PCR rounds relied on TRBV1-TRBV30 forward primers together with a C-beta reverse primer. From the multiplex PCR reads, TCRdb called clonotypes with MiXCR, one entry per CDR3 protein. The repertoire holds more than 150,000 distinct CDR3 sequences, with about 60% as singletons. The source material was peripheral blood. These receptors were taken from a man in his forties with primary liver carcinoma and hepatitis B virus infection.

The chain joins TRBV12-3 or TRBV12-4 to TRBJ2-3; D may match TRBD1 or TRBD2 (5 bases each). With 7 bases removed from V and 0 bases from J, the gap between germline ends came to 17 bases. The CDR3 length is 16 residues. In DNA form, the CDR3 reads TGTGCCAGCACCCTGGGGACGGCCTCTAGCACAGATACGCAGTATTTT. The encoded protein is CASTLGTASSTDTQYF.

As to this clonotype: Relative to the germline gene, one junction end is altered; a read error may explain this. This sequence joins TRBV5-5 and TRBJ2-3, with 7 bases fitting TRBD2. This CDR3 has 16 amino acids. Germline CDR1 and CDR2: SGHKS and YYEKEE (reference sequence). The CDR3 is CASSLDLADSTDMQYF. CDR3 DNA: TGTGCCAGCAGCTTGGATCTAGCGGATAGCACAGATATGCAGTATTTT.

This clonotype was seen a few times. The gene calls are TRBV6-5 and TRBJ1-5, with D maybe TRBD1 (6 bases). CDR3 length: 13 residues. Trimming stripped 1 base from V and 8 bases from J, with 9 bases between. Germline CDR1 is MNHEY and CDR2 is SVGAGI. The CDR3 protein is CASSYYPGEPQHF. CDR3 bases: TGTGCCAGCAGTTACTACCCAGGGGAGCCCCAGCATTTT.

This clonotype came up a few times. This chain uses TRBV6-6 with TRBJ2-7; 7 bases line up with TRBD1. The ends lost 2 bases at V and 3 bases at J; junction bases unmatched: 16. The CDR3 is 18 residues long. The germline gives CDR1 MNHNY, CDR2 SVGAGI (reference sequence). The CDR3 DNA reads TGTGCCAGCAGTTACCTTACGGTCACAACAGGGGCCCTCTACGAGCAGTACTTC. This encodes CASSYLTVTTGALYEQYF.

With regard to this clonotype: With a much larger clone just one base away, this may be a read error. The gene calls are TRBV12-3 or TRBV12-4 and TRBJ2-1; 10 bases match TRBD2. This CDR3 has 15 residues. The V segment lost 5 bases and the J segment 9 bases; nucleotides outside the gene matches: 10. CDR3 nucleotide sequence: TGTGCCAGCAGTCCAGCGGGAGGGCTCCGGAGTGAGCAGTTCTTC. Amino acid sequence: CASSPAGGLRSEQFF.

The chain couples TRBV5-5 to TRBJ1-2, with 10 nucleotides matching TRBD1. Germline V lookup: CDR1 SGHKS, CDR2 YYEKEE (reference sequence). With V trimmed by 4 bases and J by 7 bases, 10 bases remained unmatched. The CDR3 sequence is 15 residues long. CDR3 loop: CASSHPGTGEGGYTF. The DNA of the CDR3 is TGTGCCAGCAGCCACCCCGGGACAGGGGAGGGTGGCTACACCTTC. The full variable domain, completed using reference TRBV5-5 and TRBJ1-2, is DAGVTQSPTHLIKTRGQQVTLRCSPISGHKSVSWYQQVLGQGPQFIFQYYEKEERGRGNFPDRFSARQFPNYSSELNVNALLLGDSALYLCASSHPGTGEGGYTFGSGTRLTVV.

This sequence joins TRBV5-6 and TRBJ2-1; D is ambiguous. This CDR3 is 12 amino acids long. CDR1 and CDR2 (germline): SGHDT, YYEEEE. Trimming took 1 base from V and 8 from J, leaving 7 bases between them. The DNA for the CDR3 is TGTGCCAGCAGCTTGTCGGGCGATGAGCAGTTCTTC. Encoded protein: CASSLSGDEQFF.

About this clonotype itself: The conserved phenylalanine or tryptophan normally closing the CDR3 is absent here, so this likely arose from a read error. The chain joins TRBV11-1 to TRBJ2-2; the D gene is possibly TRBD1 (6 bases). This CDR3 region has 16 residues. Germline-derived CDR1 and CDR2 are SGHAT and FQDESV (reference sequence). This chain's CDR3 is CANSLVSQGSTGELFC. Here the CDR3 DNA reads TGTGCCAACAGCTTAGTTTCCCAGGGGAGCACCGGGGAGCTGTTTTGT.

The chain recombines TRBV28 with TRBJ1-1; D uncertain. The CDR3 runs 12 residues. The ends were cut back, 7 bases at V and 3 bases at J, with 9 bases in the middle. The V gene's germline CDR1 is MDHEN and CDR2 SYDVKM. The DNA for the CDR3 is TGTGCCAGCATTACGGGTCACACTGAAGCTTTCTTT. Translation: CASITGHTEAFF.

About this clonotype itself: This likely comes from a read error, as the CDR3 has no conserved phenylalanine or tryptophan at its end. No DNA is shown, since the ends of the CDR3 on it are uncertain; the CDR3 is the one TCRdb lists. The chain has TRBV11-2 and TRBJ2-7; the D call in the table, TRBD1, was not verified against the DNA. From its first to its last residue, the CDR3 has 15 amino acids. Germline V lookup: CDR1 SGHAT, CDR2 FQNNGV. CDR3 sequence: CASSSGQGRTYEQNL.

The chain couples TRBV5-8 to TRBJ1-2; no clear D gene. Germline CDR1 reads SGHTS; CDR2 reads YDEGEE. This CDR3 region has 13 residues. The germline V and J ends were trimmed by 0 bases and 1 base, with 4 bases remaining between them. The CDR3 protein is CASSLGSNYGYTF. The CDR3 DNA follows: TGTGCCAGCAGCTTGGGAAGTAACTATGGCTACACCTTC.

A remark on this clonotype: A read error may explain this, as a much larger clone is one base away. Here the CDR3 omits its conserved ending phenylalanine or tryptophan, so a read error is the likely source. V and J are TRBV11-2 and TRBJ2-7, with 12 bases lining up with TRBD2. This CDR3 region has 14 residues. CDR1 and CDR2 from the germline V gene are SGHAT and FQNNGV. The V gene end was trimmed by 6 bases and the J gene end by 7 bases; junction bases not matched to a gene: 7. The CDR3 is CASRSLAGGWEQYS. CDR3 in DNA: TGTGCCAGCAGATCTCTAGCGGGAGGGTGGGAGCAGTACTCC.

CDR3 nucleotide sequence: TGTGCCAGCACCAAGTCAGGAATCGGCAACCCCGTGGGCTACACCTTC. Its protein product is CASTKSGIGNPVGYTF. V gene TRBV7-9 combines with J gene TRBJ1-2, with D unclear. From germline, CDR1 is SEHNR and CDR2 FQNEAQ (reference sequence). The CDR3 extends over 16 amino acids. Trimming cost V 7 bases and J 8 bases, with 26 bases left between them.

The rearrangement uses TRBV6-1 and TRBJ2-7, with TRBD2 matching 10 bases. The germline gives CDR1 MNHNS, CDR2 SASEGT. CDR3 length equals 15 residues. The V and J ends lost 8 bases and 3 bases, in that order; junction bases with no gene match: 10. The CDR3 DNA follows: TGTGCCAGCGCACTAGCGGGGTCTCAAATCTACGAGCAGTACTTC. It yields the protein CASALAGSQIYEQYF.

This clonotype was seen ten or more times. The rearrangement links TRBV11-2 to TRBJ2-1; the D gene could be TRBD1 or TRBD2 (5 bases each). The ends were cut back, 3 bases at V and 4 bases at J, with 13 bases in the middle. The CDR3 spans 15 residues. The germline V gene encodes CDR1 SGHAT and CDR2 FQNNGV. For the CDR3, the DNA is TGTGCCAGCAGCTTTGGGGCGGGCCCTTACAATGAGCAGTTCTTC. Translating it yields CASSFGAGPYNEQFF.

This clonotype was seen more than once but under ten times. The chain combines TRBV10-3 with TRBJ2-1, with 7 bases that match TRBD2. CDR3 length equals 15 residues. V lost 7 bases, J lost 4 bases, and 10 bases stayed unmatched. Germline CDR1 reads ENHRY; CDR2 reads SYGVKD. For the CDR3, the DNA is TGTGCCATCACCACCGGAGGTAGCGGGTACAATGAGCAGTTCTTC. Translated, it gives CAITTGGSGYNEQFF.

Note on this clonotype: This is likely a read error, given that the CDR3 carries no conserved phenylalanine or tryptophan at its end. This rearrangement joins TRBV11-2 to TRBJ2-7; 10 nucleotides match TRBD2. The CDR3 sequence is 15 residues long. In germline, CDR1 is SGHAT, CDR2 FQNNGV. The CDR3 spells CTSSLTSGVSYEQYL. The CDR3 nucleotides are TGTACCAGCAGCCTAACTAGCGGGGTCTCCTACGAGCAGTACTTG.

This clonotype was counted many times. This chain joins TRBV29-1 and TRBJ1-1, with 8 bases aligning to TRBD1. The CDR3 consists of 11 residues. Germline trimming cut 1 base from V and 12 bases from J; bases unmatched to any gene: 4. The V gene's germline CDR1 is SQVTM and CDR2 ANQGSEA. The CDR3 reads CSVEGQGRTFF. The CDR3, as DNA: TGCAGCGTTGAAGGACAGGGGAGGACTTTCTTT.

V usage is TRBV10-2 and J usage is TRBJ2-2, with 7 positions matching TRBD1. The CDR3 spans 15 residues. The germline CDR1 and CDR2 sequences are WSHSY and SAAADI. The V gene end was trimmed by 6 bases and the J gene end by 2 bases; junction bases not matched to a gene: 6. Here the CDR3 DNA reads TGCGCCAGCAGCGTAGGGGGCATAAACACCGGGGAGCTGTTTTTT. The encoded protein is CASSVGGINTGELFF.

V gene TRBV11-2 combines with J gene TRBJ1-6, with no clear D. V shed 5 bases and J shed 9 bases, with 14 bases lying between them. The CDR3 covers 14 residues. Germline V gene data show CDR1 as SGHAT and CDR2 as FQNNGV. The DNA of the CDR3 is TGTGCCAGCAGCGGGTCGGGAGGGATTTCACCCCTCCACTTT. It encodes CASSGSGGISPLHF.

This clonotype was detected only once. A read error is possible here, since a much larger clone lies one base away. The V gene is TRBV6-2 or TRBV6-3, the J gene TRBJ1-5; D is ambiguous. V was trimmed by 3 bases and J by 9 bases, leaving 9 bases between them. The CDR3 loop spans 12 amino acids. The V gene's germline CDR1 is MNHEY and CDR2 SVGEGT. The CDR3 bases are TGTGCCAGCAGTTATGTTTTGCGGCCCCAGCATTTT. Translation: CASSYVLRPQHF.

This clonotype was seen ten or more times. The chain combines TRBV6-5 with TRBJ2-7, with 7 positions matching TRBD2. The CDR3 contains 14 residues. The junction had 13 bases not matched to a gene; V was cut back by 5 bases and J by 9 bases. Germline CDR1 MNHEY, CDR2 SVGAGI. CDR3 residues: CASSPRGGEVGQYF. In DNA form, the CDR3 reads TGTGCCAGCAGTCCCCGTGGGGGGGAGGTAGGGCAGTACTTC.

As regards this clonotype: Because the CDR3 is missing its conserved closing phenylalanine or tryptophan, this is likely a read error. The gene calls are TRBV28 and TRBJ2-1, with 10 bases aligning to TRBD2. Germline CDR1 reads MDHEN; CDR2 reads SYDVKM. Germline trimming cut 3 bases from V and 5 bases from J; bases unmatched to any gene: 1. CDR3 length: 14 amino acids. CDR3 DNA: TGTGCCAGCAGTTTCACTAGCGGGAACAATGAGCAGTTCTTA. Encoded protein: CASSFTSGNNEQFL.